The 10 T cell receptor beta chains listed next were all sequenced from one sample in a study of CD8 T cells in Susac syndrome. Reverse transcription of about 0.5 to 1 ug RNA used random hexamers. TCRdb fed the immunoSEQ multiplex PCR reads into MiXCR, producing one record per CDR3 protein. The sample consists of 75,000 to 100,000 distinct CDR3 sequences, approximately 95% of them appearing once. The sequencing input was CD8+ T cells from PBMCs. The source of these receptors is a human donor with Susac syndrome.

This chain uses TRBV24-1 with TRBJ2-1, with TRBD1 matching 7 bases. The CDR3 length is 16 residues. The junction had 6 bases not matched to a gene; V was cut back by 3 bases and J by 2 bases. CDR1 and CDR2 (germline): KGHDR, SFDVKD. CDR3 nucleotide sequence: TGTGCCACCAGTGATCCGGGGACAGCCACCTACAATGAGCAGTTCTTC. It codes for CATSDPGTATYNEQFF.

The gene calls are TRBV27 and TRBJ2-7; TRBD2 might be the D (6 bases). This CDR3 spans 14 amino acids. V was cut by 3 bases and J by 6 bases, with 15 bases left in between. Germline loops: CDR1 MNHEY, CDR2 SMNVEV (reference sequence). The CDR3 loop reads CASSLEGRWGEQYF. CDR3 DNA sequence: TGTGCCAGCAGTTTGGAGGGGCGTTGGGGCGAGCAGTACTTC.

The chain recombines TRBV5-1 with TRBJ2-3, with TRBD2 as a possible D gene (6 bases). V was trimmed by 4 bases and J by 0 bases, leaving 15 bases between them. Germline-derived CDR1 and CDR2 are SGHRS and YFSETQ. The CDR3 covers 16 residues. The CDR3 region is CASSGWDSTSTDTQYF. In DNA form, the CDR3 reads TGCGCCAGCAGCGGGTGGGACTCTACCAGCACAGATACGCAGTATTTT.

CDR3 sequence: CASSESQLEQYF. The CDR3 bases are TGCGCCAGCAGTGAGTCGCAGCTCGAGCAGTACTTC. The gene calls are TRBV10-2 and TRBJ2-7; D gene unclear. Germline V lookup: CDR1 WSHSY, CDR2 SAAADI. This CDR3 is built from 12 residues. The V gene lost 0 bases and the J gene lost 6 bases, with 6 bases spanning the gap.

The rearrangement joins TRBV5-6 to TRBJ2-7; no reliable D call. V was pared by 0 bases and J by 6 bases, with 7 bases between. The CDR3 has 12 amino acids. In germline, CDR1 is SGHDT, CDR2 YYEEEE. CDR3 in DNA: TGTGCCAGCAGCTTGGGCGTGGCCGAGCAGTACTTC. It specifies CASSLGVAEQYF.

The chain carries TRBV5-1 and TRBJ2-1; 7 nucleotides match TRBD2. Germline V gene data show CDR1 as SGHRS and CDR2 as YFSETQ. This CDR3 has 18 amino acids. V lost 3 bases and J lost 0; bases outside the gene matches: 12. CDR3 DNA: TGCGCCAGCAGCTCCACTGAGCTAGCGGCCAGCTCCTACAATGAGCAGTTCTTC. Its protein is CASSSTELAASSYNEQFF.

This sequence joins TRBV29-1 and TRBJ2-7, with a weak D call TRBD1 (5 bases). V was trimmed by 6 bases and J by 0 bases, leaving 12 bases between them. CDR3 size: 13 residues. Germline V gives CDR1 SQVTM, CDR2 ANQGSEA. CDR3 residues: CSVIRVSSYEQYF. CDR3 DNA: TGCAGCGTGATCAGGGTTAGCTCCTACGAGCAGTACTTC.

The J gene is TRBJ2-3, the V gene TRBV7-8; TRBD2 matches 9 bases. This CDR3 contains 18 residues. With 0 bases clipped from V and 6 bases from J, the junction kept 13 bases outside the gene matches. CDR1 is SGHVS and CDR2 is FQNEAQ in the germline V gene. CDR3 sequence: CASSLARRASGTSDTQYF. The CDR3 DNA reads TGTGCCAGCAGCTTAGCGCGTCGGGCTAGCGGGACGTCGGATACGCAGTATTTT.

CDR3 in amino acids: CASSDSGNTGELFF. The CDR3 nucleotides read TGTGCCAGCAGTGACTCAGGGAACACCGGGGAGCTGTTTTTT. The chain employs TRBV6-4 and TRBJ2-2; D is uncertain. The germline gives CDR1 MRHNA, CDR2 SNTAGT. The V gene lost 0 bases and the J gene lost 1 base, with 3 bases spanning the gap. CDR3 length: 14 residues.

The chain is built from TRBV7-9 and TRBJ2-7, with D maybe TRBD2 (5 bases). The germline V and J ends were trimmed by 3 bases and 5 bases, with 14 bases remaining between them. The germline V gene encodes CDR1 SEHNR and CDR2 FQNEAQ (reference sequence). The CDR3 has 14 amino acids. This chain's CDR3 is CASSFVGVIDEQYF. In DNA form, the CDR3 reads TGTGCCAGCAGCTTCGTCGGGGTGATCGACGAGCAGTACTTC. The complete variable domain, with remaining parts taken from reference TRBV7-9 and TRBJ2-7, reads DTGVSQNPRHKITKRGQNVTFRCDPISEHNRLYWYRQTLGQGPEFLTYFQNEAQLEKSRLLSDRFSAERPKGSFSTLEIQRTEQGDSAMYLCASSFVGVIDEQYFGPGTRLTVT.